Listed below are T cell receptor beta chains from one sample, sequenced in a study of response to subunit inactivated influenza vaccine. TCRdb independently ran MiXCR on the RT-PCR reads; one entry per CDR3 protein. This table holds approximately 500,000 distinct CDR3 sequences, around a quarter found once. The same data also went into a second study, on T cells expressing NK-cell markers.

Sequenced here: CD4+ T cells sorted from PBMCs, sampled 11 to 12 days after vaccination. The receptors were sampled from a man between 45 and 60 years old who received an inactivated influenza vaccine. CDR3s include the opening cysteine and the closing phenylalanine or tryptophan. Fields, in order: clone size, J gene, D gene, CDR3 length, V gene, CDR3 DNA, CDR3 protein. The D gene is left open where the match is weak. Size is stated for part of the rows, as once, few or many counts, or as a class when the clone is expanded.

size: few; J: TRBJ1-1; D: TRBD1; length: 14; V: TRBV2; DNA: TGTGCCAGCAGTGCTAACAGGGGAGGGACTGAAGCTTTCTTT; CDR3: CASSANRGGTEAFF
size: .; J: TRBJ2-1; D: .; length: 16; V: TRBV24-1; DNA: TGTGCCACCAGTGATTCTACAGGGAGGGATCACAATGAGCAGTTCTTC; CDR3: CATSDSTGRDHNEQFF
size: .; J: TRBJ2-1; D: TRBD2; length: 14; V: TRBV27; DNA: TGTGCCAGCAGTCCGAGGACTAGCGGGGATCGGCAGTTCTTC; CDR3: CASSPRTSGDRQFF
size: .; J: TRBJ2-3; D: TRBD2; length: 17; V: TRBV7-3; DNA: TGTGCCAGCAGCCCGGGGACTAGCGGGCCTAGCACAGATACGCAGTATTTT; CDR3: CASSPGTSGPSTDTQYF
size: few; J: TRBJ2-7; D: TRBD2; length: 15; V: TRBV7-2; DNA: TGTGCCAGCAGCTTTGTCGGACTAGGTCAAAACGAGCAGTACTTC; CDR3: CASSFVGLGQNEQYF
size: .; J: TRBJ2-7; D: TRBD1; length: 17; V: TRBV4-1; DNA: TGCGCCAGCAGCCAAGATCGGGGGACAGGGTATCCCTACGAGCAGTACTTC; CDR3: CASSQDRGTGYPYEQYF
size: few; J: TRBJ2-4; D: TRBD2; length: 15; V: TRBV12-3/TRBV12-4; DNA: TGTGCCAGCAGTTTAGAGGGGACTAGGGGTCTCATTCAGTACTTC; CDR3: CASSLEGTRGLIQYF
size: .; J: TRBJ1-4; D: .; length: 11; V: TRBV12-3/TRBV12-4; DNA: TGTGCCAGCAGTTTAAGGGATAAACTGTTTTTT; CDR3: CASSLRDKLFF
size: few; J: TRBJ2-1; D: .; length: 12; V: TRBV29-1; DNA: TGCAGCGTCATACTTATTTACAATGAGCAGTTCTTC; CDR3: CSVILIYNEQFF
size: few; J: TRBJ2-1; D: TRBD1; length: 12; V: TRBV6-5; DNA: TGTGCCAGTTCACCCGGCGGGACAGGGAAGTTCTTC; CDR3: CASSPGGTGKFF
size: few; J: TRBJ1-1; D: .; length: 14; V: TRBV12-3/TRBV12-4; DNA: TGTGCCAGCAGTTCTACAGGGAATTCAGGGCAAGCTTTCTTT; CDR3: CASSSTGNSGQAFF
size: .; J: TRBJ1-1; D: .; length: 11; V: TRBV12-3/TRBV12-4; DNA: TGTGCCAGCAGTTCGGGACAAGGAGCTTTCTTT; CDR3: CASSSGQGAFF
size: .; J: TRBJ2-3; D: .; length: 14; V: TRBV18; DNA: TGTGCCAGCTCGCCGCGGCGGGACGCGAATACGCAGTATTTT; CDR3: CASSPRRDANTQYF
size: .; J: TRBJ2-5; D: TRBD1; length: 18; V: TRBV2; DNA: TGTGCCAGCAGCGAACCTAAGACAGGGGACACAAGTCGGCAAACCCAGTACTTC; CDR3: CASSEPKTGDTSRQTQYF
size: .; J: TRBJ1-1; D: .; length: 13; V: TRBV30; DNA: TGTGCCTGGAGTGTCGGCGCGGGCACTGAAGCTTTCTTT; CDR3: CAWSVGAGTEAFF